This TCR beta chain was observed in a study of CD8 T cells in ankylosing spondylitis. Study-wide findings and caveats: Earlier work had already found some motif variants in reactive arthritis synovial fluid and blood. Within ankylosing spondylitis blood, a TCR beta motif made up of roughly eight highly homologous variants appeared to be characteristic.

In making TCR beta libraries, quantitative 5'-RACE with molecular barcodes was used. TCRdb processed the 5' RACE reads anew with MiXCR; each CDR3 protein has one entry. The sample comprises fewer than 450,000 distinct CDR3 sequences, 17% of which are singletons, and just over 1% rests with the top ten. About this clonotype itself: Its antigen is unknown.

Germline V gene data show CDR1 as LNHNV and CDR2 as YYDKDF (reference sequence). Trimming left V 0 bases short and J 1 base short, with 6 bases between. This CDR3 has 14 residues. Sample: blood, either unsorted or a sorted T cell fraction (not recorded which). The chain recombines TRBV15 with TRBJ1-1, with no clear D. The source is a male donor with ankylosing spondylitis. In nucleotides, the CDR3 is TGTGCCACCAGCAGAGATTTCCAGAACACTGAAGCTTTCTTT. Its translation: CATSRDFQNTEAFF.